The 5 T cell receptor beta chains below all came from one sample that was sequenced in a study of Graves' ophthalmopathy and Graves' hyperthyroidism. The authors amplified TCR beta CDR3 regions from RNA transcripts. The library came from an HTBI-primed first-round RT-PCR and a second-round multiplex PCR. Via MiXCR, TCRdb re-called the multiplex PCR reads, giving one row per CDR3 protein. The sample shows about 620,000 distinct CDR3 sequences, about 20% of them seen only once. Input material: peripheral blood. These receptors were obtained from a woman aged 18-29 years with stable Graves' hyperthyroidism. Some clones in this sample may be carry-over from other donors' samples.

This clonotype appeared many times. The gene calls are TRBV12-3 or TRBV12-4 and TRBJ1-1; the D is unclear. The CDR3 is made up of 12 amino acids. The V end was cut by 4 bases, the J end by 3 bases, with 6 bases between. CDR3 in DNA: TGTGCCAGCAGTTCAAGGTACACTGAAGCTTTCTTT. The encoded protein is CASSSRYTEAFF.

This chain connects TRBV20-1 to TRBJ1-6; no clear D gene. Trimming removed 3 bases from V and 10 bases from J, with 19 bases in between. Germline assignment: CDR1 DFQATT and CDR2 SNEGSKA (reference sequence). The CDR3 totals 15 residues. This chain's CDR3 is CSASNGVGVGSPLHF. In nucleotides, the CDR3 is TGCAGTGCTAGTAACGGGGTGGGTGTAGGATCACCCCTCCACTTT.

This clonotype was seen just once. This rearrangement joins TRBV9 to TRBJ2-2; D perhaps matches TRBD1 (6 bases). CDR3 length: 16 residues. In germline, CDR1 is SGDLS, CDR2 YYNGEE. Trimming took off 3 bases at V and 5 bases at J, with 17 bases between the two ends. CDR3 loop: CASSDPLDRLTGELFF. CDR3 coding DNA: TGTGCCAGCAGCGATCCCCTTGACAGGTTAACCGGGGAGCTGTTTTTT.

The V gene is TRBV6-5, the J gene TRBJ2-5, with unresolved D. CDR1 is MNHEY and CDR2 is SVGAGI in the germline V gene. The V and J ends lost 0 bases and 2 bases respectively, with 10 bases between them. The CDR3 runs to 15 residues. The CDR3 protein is CASSYSWTSQETQYF. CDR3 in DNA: TGTGCCAGCAGTTACTCGTGGACGTCACAAGAGACCCAGTACTTC.

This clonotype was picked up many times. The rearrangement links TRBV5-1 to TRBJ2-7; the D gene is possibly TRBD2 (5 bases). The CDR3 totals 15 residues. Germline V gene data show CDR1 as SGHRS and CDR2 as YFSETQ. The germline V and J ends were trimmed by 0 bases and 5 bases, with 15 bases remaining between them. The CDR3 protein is CASSLDPGSRNEQYF. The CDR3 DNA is TGCGCCAGCAGCTTGGATCCGGGGTCGAGGAACGAGCAGTACTTC.